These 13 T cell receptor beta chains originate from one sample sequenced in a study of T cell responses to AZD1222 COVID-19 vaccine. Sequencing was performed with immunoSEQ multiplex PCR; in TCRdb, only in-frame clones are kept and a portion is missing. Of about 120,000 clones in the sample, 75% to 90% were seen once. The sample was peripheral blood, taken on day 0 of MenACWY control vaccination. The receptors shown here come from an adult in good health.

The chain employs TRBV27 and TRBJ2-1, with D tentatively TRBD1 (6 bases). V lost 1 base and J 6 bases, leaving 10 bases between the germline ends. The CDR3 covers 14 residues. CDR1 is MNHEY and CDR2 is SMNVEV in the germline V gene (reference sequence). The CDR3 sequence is CASSLFGQINEQFF. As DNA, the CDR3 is TGTGCCAGCAGTTTATTCGGACAGATCAATGAGCAGTTCTTC.

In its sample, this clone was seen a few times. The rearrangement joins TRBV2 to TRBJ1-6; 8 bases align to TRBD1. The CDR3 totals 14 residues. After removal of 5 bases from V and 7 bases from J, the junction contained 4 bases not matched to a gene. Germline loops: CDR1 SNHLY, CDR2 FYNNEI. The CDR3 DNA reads TGTGCCAGCAGTAAGGGACAGGTCAATTCACCCCTCCACTTT. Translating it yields CASSKGQVNSPLHF. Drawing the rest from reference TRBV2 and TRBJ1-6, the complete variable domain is EPEVTQTPSHQVTQMGQEVILRCVPISNHLYFYWYRQILGQKVEFLVSFYNNEISEKSEIFDDQFSVERPDGSNFTLKIRSTKLEDSAMYFCASSKGQVNSPLHFGNGTRLTVT.

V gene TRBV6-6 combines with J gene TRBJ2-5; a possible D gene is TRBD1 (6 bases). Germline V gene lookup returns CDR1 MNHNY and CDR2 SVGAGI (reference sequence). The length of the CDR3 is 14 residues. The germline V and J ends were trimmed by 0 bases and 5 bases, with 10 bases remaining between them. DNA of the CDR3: TGTGCCAGCAGTTACTCCACAGGGAAGGAGACCCAGTACTTC. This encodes CASSYSTGKETQYF.

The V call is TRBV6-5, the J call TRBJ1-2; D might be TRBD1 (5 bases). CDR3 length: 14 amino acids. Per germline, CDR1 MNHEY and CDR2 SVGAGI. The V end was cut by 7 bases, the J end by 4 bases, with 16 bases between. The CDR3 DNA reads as TGTGCCAGCACCCGAGGGGAATATGGCTATGGCTACACCTTC. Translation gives CASTRGEYGYGYTF.

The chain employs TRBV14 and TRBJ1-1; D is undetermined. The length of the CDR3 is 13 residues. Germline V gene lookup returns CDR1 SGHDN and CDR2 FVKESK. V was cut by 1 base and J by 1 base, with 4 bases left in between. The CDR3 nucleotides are TGTGCCAGCAGCCAAGGCCCGAACACTGAAGCTTTCTTT. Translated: CASSQGPNTEAFF.

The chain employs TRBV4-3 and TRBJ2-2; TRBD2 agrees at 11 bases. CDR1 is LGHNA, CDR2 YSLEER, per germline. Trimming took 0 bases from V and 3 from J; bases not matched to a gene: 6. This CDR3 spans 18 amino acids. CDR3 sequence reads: CASSQDRLAGTDTGELFF. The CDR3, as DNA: TGCGCCAGCAGCCAAGATAGACTAGCGGGGACTGACACCGGGGAGCTGTTTTTT.

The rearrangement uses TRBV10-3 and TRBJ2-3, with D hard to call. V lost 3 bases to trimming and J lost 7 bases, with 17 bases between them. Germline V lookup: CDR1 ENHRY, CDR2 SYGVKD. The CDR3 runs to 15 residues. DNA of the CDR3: TGTGCCATCAGTGAAAGACAAGGACGAGAGAATACGCAGTATTTT. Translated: CAISERQGRENTQYF.

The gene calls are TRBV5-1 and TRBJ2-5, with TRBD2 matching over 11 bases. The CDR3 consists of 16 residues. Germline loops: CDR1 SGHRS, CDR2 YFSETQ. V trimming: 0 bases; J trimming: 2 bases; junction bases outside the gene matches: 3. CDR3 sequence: CASSLGPSGGQETQYF. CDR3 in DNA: TGCGCCAGCAGCTTGGGCCCTAGCGGGGGGCAAGAGACCCAGTACTTC.

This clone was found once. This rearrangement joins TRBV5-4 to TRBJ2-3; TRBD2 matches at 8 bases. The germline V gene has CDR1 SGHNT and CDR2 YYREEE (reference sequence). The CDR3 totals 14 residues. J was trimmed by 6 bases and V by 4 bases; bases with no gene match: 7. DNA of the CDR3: TGTGCCAGCAGCCCCCGGGGGGGGACGGATACGCAGTATTTT. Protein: CASSPRGGTDTQYF.

The CDR3 reads CASSSPGKQGYGYTF. In DNA form, the CDR3 reads TGTGCCAGCAGCTCACCGGGCAAACAGGGTTATGGCTACACCTTC. J is TRBJ1-2 and V is TRBV7-2; perhaps TRBD1 as D (6 bases). Trimming removed 4 bases at V and 5 bases at J, with 17 bases between. Germline V gives CDR1 SGHTA, CDR2 FQGNSA. The CDR3 totals 15 residues.

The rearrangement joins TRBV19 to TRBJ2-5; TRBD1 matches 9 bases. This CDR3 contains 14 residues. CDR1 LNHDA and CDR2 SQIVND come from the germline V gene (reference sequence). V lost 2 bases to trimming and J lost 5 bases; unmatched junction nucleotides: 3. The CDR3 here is CASSITGGDETQYF. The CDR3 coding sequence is TGTGCCAGTAGTATAACAGGGGGCGATGAGACCCAGTACTTC.

For the CDR3, the DNA is TGTGCCAGCAGTTCGGACAACTATGGCTACACCTTC. This sequence encodes CASSSDNYGYTF. The gene calls are TRBV27 and TRBJ1-2; unclear D gene. This CDR3 region has 12 residues. Trimming shortened V by 4 bases and J by 2 bases, and 5 bases separated the two germline ends. Germline V gives CDR1 MNHEY, CDR2 SMNVEV (reference sequence).

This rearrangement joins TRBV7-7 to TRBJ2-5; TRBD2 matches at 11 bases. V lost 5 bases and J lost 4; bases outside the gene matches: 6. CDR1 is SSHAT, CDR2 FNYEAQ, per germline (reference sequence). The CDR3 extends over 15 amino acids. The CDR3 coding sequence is TGTGCCAGCAGCCGGACTAGCGGGTTCTTAGAGACCCAGTACTTC. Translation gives CASSRTSGFLETQYF. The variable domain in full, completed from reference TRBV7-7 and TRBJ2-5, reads GAGVSQSPRYKVTKRGQDVTLRCDPISSHATLYWYQQALGQGPEFLTYFNYEAQPDKSGLPSDRFSAERPEGSISTLTIQRTEQRDSAMYRCASSRTSGFLETQYFGPGTRLLVL.